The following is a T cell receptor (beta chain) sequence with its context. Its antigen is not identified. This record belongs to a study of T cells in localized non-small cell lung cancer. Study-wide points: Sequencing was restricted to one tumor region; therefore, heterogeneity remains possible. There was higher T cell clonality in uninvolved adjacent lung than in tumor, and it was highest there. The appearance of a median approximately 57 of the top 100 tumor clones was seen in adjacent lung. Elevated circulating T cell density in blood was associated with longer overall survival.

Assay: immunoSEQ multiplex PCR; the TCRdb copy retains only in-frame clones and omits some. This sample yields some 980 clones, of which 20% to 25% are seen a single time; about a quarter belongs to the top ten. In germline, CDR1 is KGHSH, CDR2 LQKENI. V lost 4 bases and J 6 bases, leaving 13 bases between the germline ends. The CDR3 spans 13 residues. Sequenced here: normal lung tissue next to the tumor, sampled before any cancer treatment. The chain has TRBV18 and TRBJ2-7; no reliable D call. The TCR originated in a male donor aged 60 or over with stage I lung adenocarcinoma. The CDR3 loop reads CASSQTELGEQYF. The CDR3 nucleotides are TGTGCCAGCTCACAAACGGAACTCGGCGAGCAGTACTTC.